This is a list of T cell receptor beta chains from one sample in a study of CD8 T cells in Susac syndrome. TCRdb reanalysed the immunoSEQ multiplex PCR reads using MiXCR and keeps one entry per CDR3 protein. In the table there are roughly 250,000 distinct CDR3 sequences, almost 97% of which are singletons. The specimen was CD4+ T cells from PBMCs. The receptor source for this set is a human donor with Susac syndrome. Each CDR3 is given with its conserved first and last residue. Fields, in order: J gene, D gene, V gene, clone size, CDR3 protein, CDR3 DNA. The D gene is left open where the match is weak. Clone size is given for some rows only: seen once, a few or many times, or a class if the clone is expanded.

TRBJ1-1 | . | TRBV20-1 | . | CSAFPGLSATEAFF | TGCAGTGCTTTTCCAGGACTGTCTGCCACTGAAGCTTTCTTT
TRBJ2-4 | . | TRBV6-2/TRBV6-3 | . | CASREGGQGKNIQYF | TGTGCCAGCAGGGAAGGCGGGCAAGGCAAAAACATTCAGTACTTC
TRBJ2-1 | TRBD2 | TRBV20-1 | . | CSAILLRVLAGGDEQFF | TGCAGTGCTATTCTTCTACGGGTACTAGCGGGAGGAGACGAGCAGTTCTTC
TRBJ1-1 | . | TRBV21-1 | . | CASSKEWGNTEAFF | TGTGCCAGCAGCAAAGAGTGGGGGAACACTGAAGCTTTCTTT
TRBJ1-1 | TRBD1 | TRBV14 | . | CASSQTLQGGAFF | TGTGCCAGCAGCCAAACCCTACAGGGGGGAGCTTTCTTT
TRBJ2-6 | . | TRBV24-1 | . | CATSPNSGANVLTF | TGTGCCACCAGTCCCAACTCTGGGGCCAACGTCCTGACTTTC
TRBJ2-1 | TRBD2 | TRBV19 | . | CASTLAGYNEQFF | TGTGCCAGTACTCTAGCGGGATACAATGAGCAGTTCTTC
TRBJ2-1 | TRBD2 | TRBV29-1 | . | CSVVSLAAYNEQFF | TGCAGCGTTGTGAGTCTAGCGGCCTACAATGAGCAGTTCTTC
TRBJ1-1 | . | TRBV14 | . | CASSPAGAEAFF | TGTGCCAGCAGCCCCGCGGGGGCTGAAGCTTTCTTT
TRBJ2-1 | . | TRBV11-3 | . | CASSPTGRMEQFF | TGTGCCAGCAGCCCGACGGGGAGAATGGAGCAGTTCTTC
TRBJ2-7 | TRBD2 | TRBV28 | . | CATKETGGESRYEQYF | TGTGCCACAAAAGAAACGGGGGGGGAGAGTCGGTACGAGCAGTACTTC
TRBJ2-4 | TRBD2 | TRBV14 | . | CASSPWREENIQYF | TGTGCCAGCAGCCCTTGGCGGGAGGAGAACATTCAGTACTTC
TRBJ2-3 | . | TRBV20-1 | . | CSLALPRDTQYF | TGCAGTCTAGCCTTGCCGAGGGATACGCAGTATTTT
TRBJ1-3 | . | TRBV25-1 | . | CASGRMPGNTIYF | TGTGCCAGCGGAAGGATGCCTGGAAACACCATATATTTT
TRBJ2-7 | . | TRBV6-5 | . | CATLGLASYEQYF | TGTGCCACACTAGGGCTAGCTTCCTACGAGCAGTACTTC
TRBJ2-7 | TRBD1 | TRBV6-5 | . | CASRTSGTGAEQYF | TGTGCCAGCAGGACTTCCGGGACAGGGGCCGAGCAGTACTTC
TRBJ2-1 | TRBD2 | TRBV7-8 | . | CASSLAISAGVIHEQFF | TGTGCCAGCAGCTTAGCGATCTCAGCGGGAGTTATCCATGAGCAGTTCTTC
TRBJ1-2 | . | TRBV29-1 | . | CSVEVSSNYGYTF | TGCAGCGTTGAAGTCAGCTCTAACTATGGCTACACCTTC
TRBJ2-3 | TRBD2 | TRBV20-1 | . | CSGTSGRSFSDTQYF | TGCAGTGGGACTAGCGGGAGATCGTTTTCAGATACGCAGTATTTT
TRBJ1-5 | . | TRBV2 | . | CASSGQTAHQPQHF | TGTGCCAGCAGTGGACAGACAGCTCATCAGCCCCAGCATTTT
TRBJ1-2 | TRBD1 | TRBV20-1 | once | CSARDLGQGTVHTF | TGCAGTGCTAGAGATTTGGGACAGGGGACCGTACACACCTTC
TRBJ2-1 | . | TRBV15 | once | CATRRQGRPDNEQFF | TGTGCCACCAGGCGTCAGGGTAGACCTGACAATGAGCAGTTCTTC
TRBJ1-2 | . | TRBV3-1 | . | CASRDSYGYTF | TGTGCCAGCCGCGACAGTTATGGCTACACCTTC
TRBJ2-6 | . | TRBV28 | . | CASRPADAPLAGANVLTF | TGTGCCAGCAGACCTGCGGATGCCCCACTCGCTGGGGCCAACGTCCTGACTTTC
TRBJ1-2 | . | TRBV25-1 | . | CASTAYPPGGYTF | TGTGCCAGCACAGCGTACCCGCCAGGGGGCTACACCTTC
TRBJ2-7 | TRBD2 | TRBV15 | . | CATSRGQTSGSRYEQYF | TGTGCCACCAGCAGAGGCCAAACTAGCGGGAGTCGGTACGAGCAGTACTTC
TRBJ1-5 | . | TRBV28 | . | CASRAGWQPQHF | TGTGCCAGCAGGGCGGGTTGGCAGCCCCAGCATTTT
TRBJ2-7 | TRBD1 | TRBV25-1 | . | CASSATGGGKEQYF | TGTGCCAGCAGTGCTACAGGGGGCGGGAAGGAGCAGTACTTC
TRBJ2-2 | . | TRBV24-1 | . | CATSDLETLNPWELFF | TGTGCCACCAGTGATTTGGAGACTCTAAATCCGTGGGAGCTGTTTTTT
TRBJ1-1 | . | TRBV30 | . | CAWSVRGNGGSTEAFF | TGTGCCTGGAGTGTGAGAGGGAACGGAGGTAGCACTGAAGCTTTCTTT
TRBJ2-5 | . | TRBV6-5 | . | CASSYSIWRFQETQYF | TGTGCCAGCAGTTACTCGATCTGGCGCTTCCAAGAGACCCAGTACTTC
TRBJ2-7 | . | TRBV7-2 | . | CASSLGLDKNEQYF | TGTGCCAGCAGCTTAGGACTAGATAAGAACGAGCAGTACTTC
TRBJ2-1 | TRBD2 | TRBV29-1 | . | CSVEDQIEAGGPNEQFF | TGCAGCGTTGAAGATCAGATAGAAGCGGGAGGGCCGAATGAGCAGTTCTTC
TRBJ1-1 | TRBD1 | TRBV28 | . | CASSFSGGENTEAFF | TGTGCCAGCAGTTTCTCAGGGGGAGAGAACACTGAAGCTTTCTTT
TRBJ2-7 | TRBD1 | TRBV2 | . | CASKGQGSYEQYF | TGTGCCAGCAAGGGACAGGGATCCTACGAGCAGTACTTC
TRBJ2-1 | . | TRBV2 | once | CASRETLGTNSYNEQFF | TGTGCCAGCAGGGAAACACTAGGAACAAATTCCTACAATGAGCAGTTCTTC
TRBJ2-7 | TRBD1 | TRBV27 | . | CASTPRTGAYEQYF | TGTGCCAGCACCCCACGGACAGGGGCCTACGAGCAGTACTTC
TRBJ2-2 | TRBD2 | TRBV6-2/TRBV6-3 | . | CASSYGLLAAGELFF | TGTGCCAGCAGTTACGGTCTACTAGCGGCCGGGGAGCTGTTTTTT